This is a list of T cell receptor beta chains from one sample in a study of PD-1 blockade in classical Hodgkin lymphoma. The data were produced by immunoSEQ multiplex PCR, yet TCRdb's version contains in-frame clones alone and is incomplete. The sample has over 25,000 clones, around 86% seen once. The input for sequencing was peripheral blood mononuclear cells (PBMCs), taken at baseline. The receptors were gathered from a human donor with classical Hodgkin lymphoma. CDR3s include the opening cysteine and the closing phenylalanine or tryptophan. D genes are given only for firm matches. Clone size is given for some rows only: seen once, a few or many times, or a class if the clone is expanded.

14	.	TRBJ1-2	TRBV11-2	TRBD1	CASSRPGQNYGYTF	TGTGCCAGCAGCCGACCGGGACAGAACTATGGCTACACCTTC
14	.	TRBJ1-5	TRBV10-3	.	CAISDKNWGHPQHF	TGTGCCATCAGTGACAAAAATTGGGGACATCCCCAGCATTTT
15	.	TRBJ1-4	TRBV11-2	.	CASRPTPGSNEKLFF	TGTGCCAGCAGACCCACCCCGGGAAGTAATGAAAAACTGTTTTTT
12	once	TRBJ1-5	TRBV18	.	CASSPASQPQHF	TGTGCCAGCTCACCAGCTAGTCAGCCCCAGCATTTT
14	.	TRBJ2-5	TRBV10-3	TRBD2	CASQQRGGLETQYF	TGTGCCTCCCAGCAGCGGGGGGGCCTAGAGACCCAGTACTTC
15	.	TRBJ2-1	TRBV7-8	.	CASSLVGQGGNEQFF	TGTGCCAGCAGCTTAGTCGGGCAGGGTGGCAATGAGCAGTTCTTC
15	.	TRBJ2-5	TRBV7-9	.	CASSLTEGLVETQYF	TGTGCCAGCAGCTTAACAGAGGGACTTGTCGAGACCCAGTACTTC
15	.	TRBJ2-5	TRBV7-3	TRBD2	CASSNRGLAGETQYF	TGTGCCAGCAGCAACCGCGGACTAGCGGGAGAGACCCAGTACTTC
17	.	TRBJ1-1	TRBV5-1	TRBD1	CASSPQRTGDLNTEAFF	TGCGCCAGCAGCCCGCAACGGACAGGGGACCTGAACACTGAAGCTTTCTTT
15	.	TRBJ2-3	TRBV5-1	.	CASSLVVAEGGTQYF	TGCGCCAGCAGCTTGGTAGTCGCGGAAGGTGGTACGCAGTATTTT
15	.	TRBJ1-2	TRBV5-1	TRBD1	CASSLAGQGRHGYTF	TGCGCCAGCAGCTTGGCCGGACAGGGGAGGCATGGCTACACCTTC
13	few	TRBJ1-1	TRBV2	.	CASSAQGGTEAFF	TGTGCCAGCAGTGCACAGGGCGGCACTGAAGCTTTCTTT
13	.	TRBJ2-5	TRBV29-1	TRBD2	CSVASGLQETQYF	TGCAGCGTTGCTAGCGGCTTACAAGAGACCCAGTACTTC
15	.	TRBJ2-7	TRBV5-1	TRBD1	CASSDGTGGSYEQYF	TGCGCCAGCAGCGACGGGACAGGGGGATCCTACGAGCAGTACTTC
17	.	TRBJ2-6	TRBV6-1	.	CASSEEQGWSGANVLTF	TGTGCCAGCAGTGAAGAACAGGGATGGTCTGGGGCCAACGTCCTGACTTTC
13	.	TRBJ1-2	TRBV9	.	CASSASSTGGYTF	TGTGCCAGCAGCGCCTCCTCCACGGGTGGCTACACCTTC
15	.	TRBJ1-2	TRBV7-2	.	CASSLEGTPFYGYTF	TGTGCCAGCAGCTTAGAGGGGACACCTTTCTATGGCTACACCTTC
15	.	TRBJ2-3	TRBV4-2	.	CASSQDGARSDTQYF	TGTGCCAGCAGCCAAGACGGAGCGCGGTCAGATACGCAGTATTTT
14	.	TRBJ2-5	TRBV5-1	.	CASSLVTGQETQYF	TGCGCCAGCAGCTTGGTGACCGGCCAAGAGACCCAGTACTTC
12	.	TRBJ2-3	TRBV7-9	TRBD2	CATGGGTDTQYF	TGTGCTACTGGGGGGGGCACAGATACGCAGTATTTT
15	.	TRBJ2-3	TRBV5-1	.	CASSLGSGYVDTQYF	TGCGCCAGCAGCTTGGGCTCTGGGTATGTGGATACGCAGTATTTT